This TCR beta chain was documented in a study of vaccination effects on CD4 cells after COVID-19 (dated 2022 in TCRdb). Turning to the overall study: Participants received two doses of either the BNT162b2 or the mRNA-1273 mRNA SARS-CoV-2 vaccine. SARS-CoV-2 spike-specific CD4+ TCR repertoires from before and after mRNA vaccination were compared in COVID-19 convalescent patients and in infection-naive vaccine recipients. The full study included ten to eleven COVID-19 convalescent patients and several SARS-CoV-2-naive healthy vaccine recipients. The Oncomine TCR Beta short-read assay on an Illumina iSeq 100 was used to sequence cultures from other donors in the study. General conclusions and limits of the study: Clones induced by infection and clones induced by vaccination both contracted markedly at late timepoints after vaccination, which fits with T cell responses waning over time. In healthy vaccine recipients, vaccine-induced clones were almost all SARS-CoV-2 mono-reactive, with only 1 of 255 being cross-reactive with common cold coronaviruses. Limitations of the study were the small number of convalescent patients and the absence of early post-infection timepoints.

Receptor amplification or capture employed the immunoSEQ multiplex PCR assay. DNA from the cultured, isolated CD4+ T cells was subjected to TCR beta CDR3 sequencing. Per the original workflow: Non-productive TCR sequences were removed, reads were trimmed to the CDR3 region, and CDR3s of at least 7 amino acids were retained. Antigen-specific clonotypes were identified using the MANAFEST web app by comparison of expansion in peptide wells against reference cultures. To be called positive, a clone needed expansion at FDR<0.05 compared with the reference and with all other wells, an odds ratio greater than 5, and a frequency greater than 0.1% in two replicate wells. A clonotype was defined as cross-reactive if the clonotype was significantly expanded both in SARS-CoV-2 spike wells and in at least one common cold coronavirus spike condition. Using the stringdist R package, CDR3 similarity was measured by Levenshtein distance, and unrooted trees were constructed with ape in R 3.6.1. What TCRdb holds here is the immuneACCESS table cut down to in-frame rearrangements. Part of the clones is not present; checked against another copy, under half of the missing clones reflect an unresolved V gene, and the others are unexplained. That table supplies the V and J calls and clone size; D and trimming were determined from the DNA. The sample table lists approximately 20,000 clones, over 60% of them with a count of one. The ten most abundant clones make up roughly 27% of the sample.

Worth noting for this clone: No cognate antigen has been identified for it. Base qualities are not recorded, but no much larger clone differs from it by a single base.

To identify antigen-specific CD4+ T cell clonotypes by their expansion, the ViraFEST assay first stimulated PBMC with viral peptide pools and then applied TCR sequencing. After about 10 days of culture, CD4+ T cells were isolated with the EasySep CD4+ T cell isolation kit. Negative nucleocapsid antibody results before and after vaccination confirmed that the healthy vaccine recipients had no prior SARS-CoV-2 infection. About 2.1 million PBMC per well were cultured with around 9.8 ug/ml peptides in IMDM containing 5% human AB serum, about 10 IU/ml IL-2 and gentamicin. On days 3 and 7, half of the culture medium was replaced with fresh IL-2-containing medium. Unless noted otherwise, every peptide stimulation condition was cultured in triplicate wells. PBMC were separated from whole blood using Ficoll-Paque Plus gradient centrifugation and were then either cryopreserved at -140C or used fresh. The overlapping peptide pools covered the spike proteins of SARS-CoV-2 and of the common cold coronaviruses HCoV-NL63, HCoV-OC43 and HCoV-229E. The QIAamp micro DNA kit was used to extract genomic DNA from the cultured CD4+ T cells.

Sequences SQVTM (CDR1) and ANQGSEA (CDR2) are obtained from the germline V gene. Deletion took 3 bases off V and 11 bases off J, with a span of 13 bases between the germline ends. Counted from cysteine to phenylalanine, this CDR3 has 12 amino acids. Of all the DNA, just the CDR3 is kept, 36 bases in frame from base 1. Specimen: CD4+ T cells from PBMCs cultured with HCoV-NL63 spike peptides, collected before COVID-19 vaccination. What this sample's cell subset or site label stands for: HCoV-NL63 spike overlapping peptide pool stimulation. The sequence is built from TRBV29-1 and TRBJ1-4; 6 matching bases give a weak D call of TRBD1. This sequence was found in a human donor who received a COVID-19 vaccine. CDR3 loop: CSVDRGDRKLFF. The DNA reads TGCAGCGTTGATAGGGGGGATCGGAAACTGTTTTTT.